These 24 T cell receptor beta chains originate from one sample sequenced in a study of T cell responses to AZD1222 COVID-19 vaccine. Repertoires were generated with immunoSEQ multiplex PCR, while TCRdb's copy carries only in-frame clones and drops some. Of around 73,000 clones detected, roughly 89% appear once; the ten largest clones hold about a tenth. This specimen consisted of peripheral blood, obtained 28 days after the second AZD1222 dose. The receptors originated from an adult who received the AZD1222 COVID-19 vaccine.

The rearrangement joins TRBV7-2 to TRBJ2-2; D is uncertain. CDR1 is SGHTA, CDR2 FQGNSA, per germline. The CDR3 extends over 13 amino acids. Trimming shortened V by 1 base and J by 8 bases, and 8 bases separated the two germline ends. The CDR3 DNA is TGTGCCAGCAGCTTAGTTGCCGGGGGGGAGCTGTTTTTT. It specifies CASSLVAGGELFF.

The CDR3 loop is CASSLRETQYF. The CDR3 DNA follows: TGTGCCAGCAGTTTAAGGGAGACGCAGTATTTT. V usage is TRBV12-3 or TRBV12-4 and J usage is TRBJ2-3; D is possibly TRBD2 (5 bases). With 2 bases removed from V and 9 bases from J, the gap between germline ends came to 6 bases. CDR3 size: 11 residues.

This chain links TRBV6-2 or TRBV6-3 with TRBJ1-1; D remains ambiguous. V dropped 5 bases and J dropped 4 bases, with 23 bases sitting between them. The CDR3 extends over 17 amino acids. Per germline, CDR1 MNHEY and CDR2 SVGEGT. CDR3 nucleotides: TGTGCCAGCAGTCAACAGCCAAGCGGGGTGTGGGTCACTGAAGCTTTCTTT. As protein: CASSQQPSGVWVTEAFF.

This clone was seen just once. The chain recombines TRBV15 with TRBJ1-1, with TRBD1 as a possible D gene (6 bases). CDR3 length: 15 amino acids. Germline V gene lookup returns CDR1 LNHNV and CDR2 YYDKDF (reference sequence). The ends were cut back, 0 bases at V and 2 bases at J, with 10 bases in the middle. This CDR3 is CATSRDRGGNTEAFF. DNA of the CDR3: TGTGCCACCAGCAGAGACAGGGGTGGTAACACTGAAGCTTTCTTT. The complete variable domain, with remaining parts taken from reference TRBV15 and TRBJ1-1, reads DAMVIQNPRYQVTQFGKPVTLSCSQTLNHNVMYWYQQKSSQAPKLLFHYYDKDFNNEADTPDNFQSRRPNTSFCFLDIRSPGLGDTAMYLCATSRDRGGNTEAFFGQGTRLTVV.

This chain uses TRBV12-5 with TRBJ1-6; 7 bases align to TRBD1. This CDR3 has 17 residues. Trimming at V came to 0 bases and at J to 9 bases, leaving 11 bases not matched to a gene. Germline V gene lookup returns CDR1 LGHNT and CDR2 FRNRAP. CDR3 region: CASGLVLQGGIGSPLHF. Written as DNA, the CDR3 is TGTGCTAGTGGTTTGGTACTCCAGGGGGGGATAGGTTCACCCCTCCACTTT.

The chain recombines TRBV11-3 with TRBJ1-2, with unresolved D. V shed 0 bases and J shed 2 bases, with 10 bases lying between them. The germline CDR1 and CDR2 sequences are SGHNT and YENEEA. The CDR3 consists of 15 residues. CDR3 nucleotides: TGTGCCAGCAGCTTAGAAGGCGGAAGGAACTATGGCTACACCTTC. Its translation is CASSLEGGRNYGYTF.

The rearrangement uses TRBV7-3 and TRBJ2-2; D remains ambiguous. CDR1 and CDR2 from the germline V gene are SGHTA and FQGTGA. The CDR3 is 14 residues long. V was cut by 1 base and J by 4 bases, with 7 bases left in between. CDR3 loop: CASSLSAATGELFF. CDR3 nucleotides: TGTGCCAGCAGCTTAAGCGCAGCCACCGGGGAGCTGTTTTTT.

This clone was observed a single time. V is TRBV18 and J is TRBJ2-1; D is possibly TRBD1 (6 bases). The CDR3 has 15 residues. Germline CDR1 is KGHSH and CDR2 is LQKENI. Trimming cost V 4 bases and J 0 bases, with 10 bases left between them. In nucleotides, the CDR3 is TGTGCCAGCTCACTCCGGGACAACTCCTACAATGAGCAGTTCTTC. Protein sequence: CASSLRDNSYNEQFF. The full variable domain, its missing parts supplied by reference TRBV18 and TRBJ2-1, is NAGVMQNPRHLVRRRGQEARLRCSPMKGHSHVYWYRQLPEEGLKFMVYLQKENIIDESGMPKERFSAEFPKEGPSILRIQQVVRGDSAAYFCASSLRDNSYNEQFFGPGTRLTVL.

The chain recombines TRBV4-2 with TRBJ2-1, with D unresolved. Germline V gives CDR1 LGHNA, CDR2 YNFKEQ. The CDR3 is 14 amino acids. V was trimmed by 1 base and J by 9 bases, leaving 13 bases between them. The CDR3 DNA follows: TGTGCCAGCAGCCAAGGGGCCCACCCCCTTGAGCAGTTCTTC. Its translation is CASSQGAHPLEQFF.

In DNA form, the CDR3 reads TGTGCCAGCAGTTATCAGCACACTGAAGCTTTCTTT. The encoded protein is CASSYQHTEAFF. This rearrangement joins TRBV6-2 or TRBV6-3 to TRBJ1-1; D gene unclear. The CDR3 totals 12 residues. Trimming shortened V by 3 bases and J by 3 bases, and 5 bases separated the two germline ends. Germline assignment: CDR1 MNHEY and CDR2 SVGEGT.

The chain carries TRBV9 and TRBJ2-2; 10 bases fit TRBD2. V lost 4 bases, J lost 4 bases, and 7 bases stayed unmatched. This CDR3 region has 16 residues. Germline loops: CDR1 SGDLS, CDR2 YYNGEE. The CDR3 DNA sequence: TGTGCCAGCAGCCCCATCCCTAGCGGGGGCACCGGGGAGCTGTTTTTT. Its translation is CASSPIPSGGTGELFF.

The chain is built from TRBV5-1 and TRBJ1-3; D ambiguous. The CDR3 spans 15 residues. V was trimmed by 6 bases and J by 0 bases, leaving 13 bases between them. Germline CDR1 is SGHRS and CDR2 is YFSETQ. This CDR3 is CASKKDGRSGNTIYF. CDR3 in DNA: TGCGCCAGCAAGAAGGACGGACGCTCTGGAAACACCATATATTTT.

This clone was detected only a few times. V is TRBV2 and J is TRBJ1-4; possibly TRBD1 for D (5 bases). V gave up 1 base and J gave up 5 bases, with 11 bases separating them. The CDR3 is 15 residues long. Germline values: CDR1 SNHLY, CDR2 FYNNEI. CDR3 nucleotides: TGTGCCAGCAGTGAAGTGGGTAGGGGAAATGAAAAACTGTTTTTT. This encodes CASSEVGRGNEKLFF.

The genes are TRBV19 and TRBJ1-5; D unresolved. Germline V CDR1 and CDR2: LNHDA, SQIVND (reference sequence). Trimming cost V 5 bases and J 2 bases, with 16 bases left between them. This CDR3 region has 16 residues. The CDR3 DNA sequence: TGTGCCAGTAGTCCCCGCCTGCGGGCTGGCAATCAGCCCCAGCATTTT. The encoded protein is CASSPRLRAGNQPQHF.

The CDR3 nucleotides are TGCGCCAGCAGCCAAGGCGGAGGCGGGGGGCCATGGGATACGCAGTATTTT. This codes for CASSQGGGGGPWDTQYF. The J gene is TRBJ2-3, the V gene TRBV4-1; 8 bases match TRBD2. CDR1 and CDR2 (germline): MGHRA, YSYEKL. Losses at the gene ends were 1 base for V and 6 bases for J; bases not matched to a gene: 12. The CDR3 is 17 residues long.

This chain links TRBV29-1 with TRBJ1-2; tentative D call: TRBD1 (6 bases). The CDR3 has 14 amino acids. Trimming took off 6 bases at V and 0 bases at J, with 14 bases between the two ends. The germline V gene encodes CDR1 SQVTM and CDR2 ANQGSEA. The CDR3 DNA is TGCAGCGTGGCAGGGGAGGAGGCTAACTATGGCTACACCTTC. It is translated as CSVAGEEANYGYTF.

This rearrangement joins TRBV5-1 to TRBJ2-2, with D possibly being TRBD2 (5 bases). Germline CDR1 and CDR2: SGHRS and YFSETQ. This CDR3 contains 15 residues. V was trimmed by 7 bases and J by 5 bases, leaving 18 bases between them. The CDR3 coding sequence is TGCGCCAGCTCAATGAGGGTGTCAGATACCGGGGAGCTGTTTTTT. This codes for CASSMRVSDTGELFF.

The chain has TRBV6-5 and TRBJ2-7, with D perhaps matching TRBD2 (5 bases). The germline V gene has CDR1 MNHEY and CDR2 SVGAGI. The CDR3 runs 14 residues. V lost 6 bases and J lost 2, with 14 bases in between. This CDR3 is CASRITEGAYEQYF. DNA of the CDR3: TGTGCCAGCAGAATAACAGAGGGAGCCTACGAGCAGTACTTC.

This chain links TRBV19 with TRBJ2-2, with D possibly matching TRBD1 (5 bases). CDR3 length: 15 amino acids. Germline CDR1 is LNHDA and CDR2 is SQIVND (reference sequence). The V and J ends lost 3 bases and 5 bases respectively, with 13 bases between them. CDR3 in DNA: TGTGCCAGTAGTATCCCCGACAGAAGGACCGGGGAGCTGTTTTTT. It encodes CASSIPDRRTGELFF. Using reference TRBV19 and TRBJ2-2 for the parts outside the CDR3, the full variable domain is DGGITQSPKYLFRKEGQNVTLSCEQNLNHDAMYWYRQDPGQGLRLIYYSQIVNDFQKGDIAEGYSVSREKKESFPLTVTSAQKNPTAFYLCASSIPDRRTGELFFGEGSRLTVL.

As regards this clone: Other DNA sequences within the sample encode an identical CDR3. V is TRBV30 and J is TRBJ1-5, with D possibly matching TRBD1 (6 bases). Germline CDR1 GTSNPN, CDR2 SVGIG (reference sequence). The CDR3 is 12 residues long. V lost 2 bases to trimming and J lost 4 bases, with 6 bases between them. The chain's CDR3 is CAWSQGNQPQHF. The CDR3 DNA reads as TGTGCCTGGAGTCAGGGGAATCAGCCCCAGCATTTT.

V is TRBV10-3 and J is TRBJ1-3; D might be TRBD1 (6 bases). The ends were cut back, 10 bases at V and 0 bases at J, with 16 bases in the middle. The germline V gene encodes CDR1 ENHRY and CDR2 SYGVKD. This CDR3 has 15 residues. The CDR3 region has the DNA TGTGCCACCTCCCGGGGGGGCATCTCTGGAAACACCATATATTTT. Translated, it gives CATSRGGISGNTIYF.

The chain recombines TRBV2 with TRBJ2-7, with a weak D call TRBD1 (6 bases). CDR1 is SNHLY, CDR2 FYNNEI, per germline. CDR3 length: 14 amino acids. V dropped 1 base and J dropped 2 bases, with 9 bases sitting between them. CDR3 sequence: CASSEVAGAYEQYV. For the CDR3, the DNA is TGTGCCAGCAGTGAAGTCGCAGGGGCCTACGAGCAGTACGTC.

CDR3 bases: TGTGCCAGCAGTTGGGGGGGTGGTCAGCCCCAGCATTTT. Its protein product is CASSWGGGQPQHF. The chain carries TRBV12-3 or TRBV12-4 and TRBJ1-5; possibly TRBD1 for D (5 bases). The CDR3 has 13 amino acids. The V gene lost 4 bases and the J gene lost 6 bases, with 10 bases spanning the gap.

J is TRBJ1-3 and V is TRBV3-1 (or the pseudogene TRBV3-2); perhaps TRBD1 as D (6 bases). Trimming took 1 base from V and 1 from J, leaving 11 bases between them. This CDR3 region has 16 residues. Germline V CDR1 and CDR2: LGHDT, YNNKEL (reference sequence). The CDR3 is CASSQVLGASGNTIYF. CDR3 DNA: TGTGCCAGCAGCCAAGTGCTGGGGGCATCTGGAAACACCATATATTTT.